Below are 30 T cell receptor beta chains sequenced from a single sample in a study. TCRdb reprocessed the 5' RACE reads via MiXCR and lists one record per CDR3 protein. The table lists 13,000 or so distinct CDR3 sequences, 20% to 30% of them singletons. Sequencing was carried out using naive CD4+ T cells sorted from blood. Sample subset: naive CD4+ T cells, CD4+CD45RA+CD25-. Source of these receptors: a female donor with breast cancer.

This clonotype was counted at least ten times. The chain recombines TRBV30 with TRBJ1-2; TRBD1 matches 9 bases. CDR3 length: 13 amino acids. Trimming at V came to 3 bases and at J to 4 bases, leaving 3 bases not matched to a gene. Germline loops: CDR1 GTSNPN, CDR2 SVGIG (reference sequence). The CDR3 region is CAWRTGGSYGYTF. As DNA, the CDR3 is TGTGCCTGGAGGACAGGGGGTTCCTATGGCTACACCTTC.

This chain connects TRBV5-1 to TRBJ1-1; TRBD1 aligns across 12 bases. With 4 bases clipped from V and 4 bases from J, the junction kept 11 bases outside the gene matches. This CDR3 comprises 17 residues. In germline, CDR1 is SGHRS, CDR2 YFSETQ. CDR3 in DNA: TGCGCCAGCAGCCCTGTCCCGGGACAGGGGGCGAGCACTGAAGCTTTCTTT. Its translation: CASSPVPGQGASTEAFF.

Concerning this clonotype itself: Possible read error: a much larger clone is one base away. The chain recombines TRBV5-1 with TRBJ1-2, with D hard to call. Germline V gene lookup returns CDR1 SGHRS and CDR2 YFSETQ. The CDR3 covers 12 residues. Trimming pared 4 bases from V and 7 bases from J, leaving 11 bases between. The CDR3 sequence: CASSVEGLGYTF. The CDR3 DNA follows: TGCGCCAGCAGCGTGGAAGGGCTTGGCTACACCTTC.

Only a few counts were recorded for this clonotype. The chain recombines TRBV20-1 with TRBJ2-1; a possible D gene is TRBD2 (6 bases). The CDR3 is 16 residues long. V lost 0 bases to trimming and J lost 6 bases, with 18 bases between them. CDR1 is DFQATT, CDR2 SNEGSKA, per germline (reference sequence). The CDR3 coding sequence is TGCAGTGCTAGAGATCAGCGGGCCACTAGGGGCAATGAGCAGTTCTTC. Protein: CSARDQRATRGNEQFF.

This clonotype was detected many times. J is TRBJ2-4 and V is TRBV5-1; TRBD1 matches at 7 bases. The CDR3 runs to 16 residues. Per the germline V gene, CDR1 is SGHRS and CDR2 is YFSETQ. Trimming removed 0 bases from V and 0 bases from J; junction bases left unmatched: 3. CDR3 region: CASSLEGQQAKNIQYF. The DNA of the CDR3 is TGCGCCAGCAGCTTGGAGGGACAGCAAGCCAAAAACATTCAGTACTTC. The full variable domain, in which reference TRBV5-1 and TRBJ2-4 provide the parts outside the CDR3, is KAGVTQTPRYLIKTRGQQVTLSCSPISGHRSVSWYQQTPGQGLQFLFEYFSETQRNKGNFPGRFSGRQFSNSRSEMNVSTLELGDSALYLCASSLEGQQAKNIQYFGAGTRLSVL.

This clonotype was counted a few times. The chain recombines TRBV12-3 or TRBV12-4 with TRBJ1-5; 9 positions agree with TRBD1. The CDR3 totals 18 residues. The V gene end was trimmed by 4 bases and the J gene end by 0 bases; junction bases not matched to a gene: 10. CDR3 nucleotide sequence: TGTGCCAGCAGTTCGCCCGGGACAGGGATGAATAGCAATCAGCCCCAGCATTTT. Protein sequence: CASSSPGTGMNSNQPQHF.

A note on this clonotype: Relative to the germline gene, one junction end is altered; a read error may explain this. The chain uses TRBV6-1 and TRBJ2-1; 7 bases agree with TRBD1. Looked up from germline, CDR1 is MNHNS and CDR2 is SASEGT. The CDR3 runs to 12 residues. This chain's CDR3 is CASRKQGNEQLF. The CDR3 nucleotides read TGTGCCAGCAGAAAACAGGGGAATGAGCAGTTATTC.

V usage is TRBV20-1 and J usage is TRBJ2-1; D is uncertain. V was clipped by 3 bases and J by 7 bases, with 4 bases between them. Per the germline V gene, CDR1 is DFQATT and CDR2 is SNEGSKA (reference sequence). The length of the CDR3 is 10 residues. The CDR3 protein is CSARLNEQFF. The CDR3 nucleotides are TGCAGTGCTAGGTTAAATGAGCAGTTCTTC.

To note about this clonotype: This may stem from a read error, because a much larger clone lies one nucleotide away. CDR3 sequence reads: CASSSGQGLGGHTF. In DNA, the CDR3 is TGTGCCAGCAGCTCAGGACAGGGATTGGGTGGCCACACCTTC. The chain is built from TRBV7-2 and TRBJ1-2; 8 positions match TRBD1. Germline values: CDR1 SGHTA, CDR2 FQGNSA. This CDR3 has 14 amino acids.

This clonotype came up a few times. This chain connects TRBV6-1 to TRBJ2-3; TRBD1 agrees at 7 bases. J gave up 6 bases and V 2 bases, and 8 bases lay outside the gene matches. The germline V gene has CDR1 MNHNS and CDR2 SASEGT. The CDR3 has 15 amino acids. CDR3 nucleotides: TGTGCCAGCAGTGAAAGACAGGGTATAGTGGATACGCAGTATTTT. Its protein product is CASSERQGIVDTQYF.

This clonotype was observed at least ten times. The J gene is TRBJ1-1, the V gene TRBV5-4; 7 positions agree with TRBD1. Germline lookup yields CDR1 SGHNT and CDR2 YYREEE (reference sequence). There are 16 residues in the CDR3. The J segment lost 2 bases and the V segment lost 4 bases, leaving 11 bases of the junction unmatched. CDR3 nucleotide sequence: TGTGCCAGCAGCATTCCTGCCGGGACAGTAAACACTGAAGCTTTCTTT. Its protein is CASSIPAGTVNTEAFF.

This clonotype was seen only a few times. V and J are TRBV5-1 and TRBJ2-1; 9 nucleotides match TRBD2. CDR3 length: 13 amino acids. With V trimmed by 7 bases and J by 3 bases, 2 bases remained unmatched. Germline V gene sequence: CDR1 SGHRS, CDR2 YFSETQ. In nucleotides, the CDR3 is TGCGCCAGCGGACTAGCGAGCTACAATGAGCAGTTCTTC. It specifies CASGLASYNEQFF.

This clonotype was recorded many times. The CDR3 nucleotides are TGTGCCAGCGAGAGGGGGGGGAACACTGAAGCTTTCTTT. Its translation: CASERGGNTEAFF. This sequence joins TRBV2 and TRBJ1-1; TRBD1 might be the D (6 bases). V was trimmed by 8 bases and J by 1 base, leaving 11 bases between them. The CDR3 runs 13 residues. The germline gives CDR1 SNHLY, CDR2 FYNNEI.

About this clonotype: A single base separates this from a much larger clone, so it may be a read error. V and J are TRBV20-1 and TRBJ1-3, with D hard to call. Germline loops: CDR1 DFQATT, CDR2 SNEGSKA (reference sequence). Trimming took off 7 bases at V and 0 bases at J, with 7 bases between the two ends. The CDR3 loop spans 12 amino acids. The CDR3 spells CSDRSSGNTIYF. The DNA for the CDR3 is TGCAGTGATAGGAGCTCTGGAAACACCATATATTTT.

In its sample, this clonotype is medium-sized. The rearrangement links TRBV20-1 to TRBJ2-3; 8 nucleotides line up with TRBD2. CDR1 is DFQATT, CDR2 SNEGSKA, per germline (reference sequence). The CDR3 has 15 amino acids. With 3 bases clipped from V and 6 bases from J, the junction kept 11 bases outside the gene matches. The CDR3 DNA is TGCAGTGCTAGCCCGCGACGTAGCGGGATGGATACGCAGTATTTT. Translated, it gives CSASPRRSGMDTQYF.

By frequency in the sample, this clonotype is medium-sized. V usage is TRBV4-1 and J usage is TRBJ2-1; 7 bases agree with TRBD2. The CDR3 has 19 residues. Trimming removed 0 bases from V and 8 bases from J; junction bases left unmatched: 19. The germline V gene encodes CDR1 MGHRA and CDR2 YSYEKL. CDR3 nucleotides: TGCGCCAGCAGCCAAGAGGGTTTCCTAGCGGCCTCTCCTAGGGATGAGCAGTTCTTC. Translation: CASSQEGFLAASPRDEQFF.

This clonotype is categorized as medium-sized. V gene TRBV4-1 combines with J gene TRBJ1-1; possibly TRBD1 for D (5 bases). V shed 1 base and J shed 0 bases, with 12 bases lying between them. The CDR3 contains 16 residues. Germline loops: CDR1 MGHRA, CDR2 YSYEKL. The CDR3 DNA sequence: TGCGCCAGCAGCCAAGCCCGGGGGGGAATGAACACTGAAGCTTTCTTT. Translation: CASSQARGGMNTEAFF.

The J gene is TRBJ1-2, the V gene TRBV4-1; D gene unclear. Germline V gene lookup returns CDR1 MGHRA and CDR2 YSYEKL. The V gene lost 1 base and the J gene lost 1 base, with 10 bases spanning the gap. The CDR3 covers 15 residues. CDR3 in DNA: TGCGCCAGCAGCCAAGGCATAATTAATAACTATGGCTACACCTTC. Encoded protein: CASSQGIINNYGYTF.

This clonotype was seen at least ten times. The chain employs TRBV28 and TRBJ2-1; D unclear. Germline V gives CDR1 MDHEN, CDR2 SYDVKM. Trimming removed 1 base at V and 10 bases at J, with 8 bases between. This CDR3 is 12 amino acids long. The CDR3 is CASSLSLREQFF. The CDR3 DNA is TGTGCCAGCAGTTTATCGCTGCGGGAGCAGTTCTTC.

This clonotype is labeled medium-sized. The chain uses TRBV15 and TRBJ1-5, with 9 bases fitting TRBD1. V lost 3 bases to trimming and J lost 0 bases; unmatched junction nucleotides: 3. The CDR3 runs 16 residues. Germline lookup yields CDR1 LNHNV and CDR2 YYDKDF (reference sequence). The CDR3 loop is CATSRRDRDSNQPQHF. The CDR3 DNA sequence: TGTGCCACCAGCAGGAGGGACAGGGATAGCAATCAGCCCCAGCATTTT.

There are a few counts of this clonotype. A much larger clone differs by one base, so this may be a read error. This sequence joins TRBV7-8 and TRBJ2-3, with TRBD2 matching over 11 bases. The germline gives CDR1 SGHVS, CDR2 FQNEAQ. The CDR3 sequence is 16 residues long. The ends lost 5 bases at V and 1 base at J; junction bases unmatched: 5. The CDR3 is CASSQRLAGCTDTQYF. The CDR3 nucleotides read TGTGCCAGCAGCCAAAGACTAGCGGGATGCACAGATACGCAGTATTTT.

A note on this clonotype: A much larger clone differs by one base, so this may be a read error. This chain links TRBV11-1 with TRBJ2-1, with D perhaps TRBD1 or TRBD2 (5 bases each). Per the germline V gene, CDR1 is SGHAT and CDR2 is FQDESV (reference sequence). The CDR3 loop spans 13 amino acids. The CDR3 region is CPSSLSGTNEQFF. The CDR3 DNA is TGTCCCAGCAGCCTCTCAGGGACCAATGAGCAGTTCTTC.

Comment on this clonotype: This clone may be a read error of a much larger clone one base away. The gene calls are TRBV15 and TRBJ2-3, with D unclear. The length of the CDR3 is 15 residues. Germline CDR1 is LNHNV and CDR2 is YYDKDF (reference sequence). CDR3 DNA: TGTGCCACCAGCAGAGAATCGCTCCGTTCGGATACGCGGTATTTT. It specifies CATSRESLRSDTRYF.

Within the sample, this clonotype is medium-sized. The rearrangement uses TRBV5-1 and TRBJ2-7, with D perhaps matching TRBD2 (6 bases). V was shortened by 3 bases and J by 2 bases, with 9 bases between the two germline ends. The CDR3 extends over 13 amino acids. CDR1 is SGHRS, CDR2 YFSETQ, per germline. CDR3 coding DNA: TGCGCCAGCAGCTCCGCGGGGACCTACGAGCAGTACTTC. Amino acids: CASSSAGTYEQYF.

This clonotype has only a few counts. This chain connects TRBV19 to TRBJ1-5; D is uncertain. V was clipped by 1 base and J by 9 bases, with 7 bases between them. The CDR3 totals 12 residues. Germline V CDR1 and CDR2: LNHDA, SQIVND (reference sequence). CDR3 sequence: CASSIGVGPQHF. CDR3 nucleotides: TGTGCCAGTAGTATAGGGGTGGGGCCCCAGCATTTT.

Remarks on this clonotype: A read error is possible here, since a much larger clone lies one base away. Here the CDR3 DNA reads TGTGCCAGCAGCGGATCCAGGACGGAGTACACTGAAGCTTTCTTT. It is translated as CASSGSRTEYTEAFF. The V call is TRBV9, the J call TRBJ1-1; D remains unclear. The CDR3 sequence is 15 residues long. Trimming removed 3 bases at V and 3 bases at J, with 15 bases between. CDR1 and CDR2 (germline): SGDLS, YYNGEE.

V gene TRBV2 combines with J gene TRBJ2-3; 12 positions agree with TRBD1. Germline CDR1 and CDR2: SNHLY and FYNNEI. The trim removed 4 bases at V and 4 bases at J, leaving 15 bases unmatched. The CDR3 covers 19 residues. CDR3 DNA: TGTGCCAGCAGTGCTGGGACAGGGGGCGCGTGGGGCGGAGCAGATACGCAGTATTTT. Translated: CASSAGTGGAWGGADTQYF.

This clonotype was counted at least ten times. V is TRBV7-3 and J is TRBJ2-3, with D uncertain. Per the germline V gene, CDR1 is SGHTA and CDR2 is FQGTGA. Trimming removed 5 bases at V and 0 bases at J, with 12 bases between. This CDR3 contains 15 residues. Here the CDR3 DNA reads TGTGCCAGCAGCCGCTCCATACGTAGCACAGATACGCAGTATTTT. Its translation: CASSRSIRSTDTQYF.

This clonotype was seen ten or more times. The chain links TRBV20-1 to TRBJ2-1; 12 bases agree with TRBD2. Trimming cost V 3 bases and J 7 bases; bases outside gene matches: 7. CDR1 is DFQATT and CDR2 is SNEGSKA in the germline V gene (reference sequence). This CDR3 is 15 amino acids long. The CDR3 DNA reads as TGCAGTGCTAGGGGTACTAGCGGGGGGAGGAATGAGCAGTTCTTC. Its translation is CSARGTSGGRNEQFF.

By share, this clonotype ranks as medium-sized. The rearrangement links TRBV7-2 to TRBJ1-5; D not resolved. CDR3 length: 13 residues. V was trimmed by 5 bases and J by 2 bases, leaving 7 bases between them. Germline assignment: CDR1 SGHTA and CDR2 FQGNSA. Written as DNA, the CDR3 is TGTGCCAGCAGCGCAGGACGCAATCAGCCCCAGCATTTT. Its protein is CASSAGRNQPQHF.